These T cell receptor beta chains were read from a single sample in a study of identical twins. TCRdb reprocessed the 5' RACE reads with MiXCR, giving one entry per CDR3 protein. The data contain about 730,000 distinct CDR3 sequences, 20% to 25% of them singletons. These data also featured in a second study, about T cells expressing NK-cell markers.

The sequenced sample was PBMCs. The receptors shown here come from a woman aged 18-29 years in good health. CDR3s include the opening cysteine and the closing phenylalanine or tryptophan. The D gene is left open where the match is weak. Clone size is not always given. Where it is, it says once, few, many or a class for expanded clones.

cdr3_aa: CASTLMGGGSTEAFF; cdr3_nt: TGTGCCAGCACCCTTATGGGGGGCGGCAGCACTGAAGCTTTCTTT; v_call: TRBV7-6; d_call: .; j_call: TRBJ1-1; clone_size: few
cdr3_aa: CASSASGTKETQYF; cdr3_nt: TGTGCCAGCAGTGCTAGCGGGACAAAAGAGACCCAGTACTTC; v_call: TRBV6-1; d_call: TRBD2; j_call: TRBJ2-5; clone_size: many
cdr3_aa: CASSAPGGFGNTIYF; cdr3_nt: TGTGCCAGCAGTGCCCCGGGGGGTTTCGGAAACACCATATATTTT; v_call: TRBV6-1; d_call: .; j_call: TRBJ1-3; clone_size: many
cdr3_aa: CASSSAGDPDTQYF; cdr3_nt: TGTGCCAGCAGTTCCGCGGGAGACCCAGATACGCAGTATTTT; v_call: TRBV6-2/TRBV6-3; d_call: TRBD2; j_call: TRBJ2-3; clone_size: many
cdr3_aa: CASSLSGRANTGELFF; cdr3_nt: TGTGCCAGCAGCTTAAGCGGGAGGGCGAACACCGGGGAGCTGTTTTTT; v_call: TRBV5-6; d_call: TRBD2; j_call: TRBJ2-2; clone_size: few
cdr3_aa: CASSLGPESWTGELFF; cdr3_nt: TGCGCCAGCAGCTTGGGGCCCGAGTCGTGGACCGGGGAGCTGTTTTTT; v_call: TRBV5-1; d_call: .; j_call: TRBJ2-2; clone_size: .
cdr3_aa: CASSQRTGNQPQHF; cdr3_nt: TGTGCCAGCAGCCAGAGGACAGGGAATCAGCCCCAGCATTTT; v_call: TRBV7-2; d_call: TRBD1; j_call: TRBJ1-5; clone_size: many
cdr3_aa: CATRGTVYETQYF; cdr3_nt: TGTGCCACCAGGGGGACGGTTTATGAGACCCAGTACTTC; v_call: TRBV15; d_call: .; j_call: TRBJ2-5; clone_size: few
cdr3_aa: CASRRWADNYNEQFF; cdr3_nt: TGTGCCAGTAGACGATGGGCAGATAACTACAATGAGCAGTTCTTC; v_call: TRBV19; d_call: .; j_call: TRBJ2-1; clone_size: few
cdr3_aa: CASSLLRQAEAFF; cdr3_nt: TGTGCCAGCAGCTTACTTAGACAGGCTGAAGCTTTCTTT; v_call: TRBV7-2; d_call: .; j_call: TRBJ1-1; clone_size: .
cdr3_aa: CASIRSVGETQYF; cdr3_nt: TGCGCCAGCATCCGCAGCGTCGGGGAGACCCAGTACTTC; v_call: TRBV5-1; d_call: .; j_call: TRBJ2-5; clone_size: .
cdr3_aa: CASSFAAGTGELFF; cdr3_nt: TGTGCCAGCAGCTTCGCGGCGGGGACCGGGGAGCTGTTTTTT; v_call: TRBV7-6; d_call: .; j_call: TRBJ2-2; clone_size: .
cdr3_aa: CSAILPSGSEQFF; cdr3_nt: TGCAGTGCTATACTGCCTAGCGGATCCGAGCAGTTCTTC; v_call: TRBV20-1; d_call: TRBD2; j_call: TRBJ2-1; clone_size: .
cdr3_aa: CASSPSGTDTQYF; cdr3_nt: TGCGCCAGCAGTCCTAGCGGAACAGATACGCAGTATTTT; v_call: TRBV7-9; d_call: TRBD2; j_call: TRBJ2-3; clone_size: many
cdr3_aa: CSAGDRVLSNYGYTF; cdr3_nt: TGCAGTGCTGGAGACAGGGTCCTAAGTAACTATGGCTACACCTTC; v_call: TRBV20-1; d_call: TRBD1; j_call: TRBJ1-2; clone_size: many